This T cell receptor beta chain was retrieved from a study of human T cells and chemical hapten exposure. TCRdb ran MiXCR on the RACE reads and lists one entry per CDR3 protein. The table shows approximately 260,000 distinct CDR3 sequences, with approximately 8.6% occurring only once. Indicated time point: pre-sensitization, week 0. This sample's treatment: therapeutic diphenylcyclopropenone sensitization with weekly scalp DPC. The authors' total RNA extraction used unfractionated whole blood. This clonotype appeared a few times. Germline CDR1 is ENHRY and CDR2 is SYGVKD. With 0 bases removed from V and 7 bases from J, the gap between germline ends came to 7 bases. The CDR3 spans 13 residues.

The receptor was derived from a woman aged 40 to 49 with alopecia areata. Some clones in this sample may be carry-over from other donors' samples. The V call is TRBV10-3, the J call TRBJ2-4; D remains ambiguous. The material sequenced was whole blood, taken in connection with sensitization to the hapten diphenylcyclopropenone (DPC). The CDR3: CAISESGVNIQYF. The CDR3 DNA reads TGTGCCATCAGTGAGTCCGGAGTGAACATTCAGTACTTC.